Reported below is one T cell receptor beta chain. The data stem from a study of T-cell reconstitution after alpha-beta-depleted transplantation in children. The CDR3 contains 15 residues. CDR1 is KGHSH, CDR2 LQKENI, per germline. V lost 0 bases, J lost 6 bases, and 7 bases stayed unmatched. Unique molecular identifiers were used in preparing the TCRbeta library. One entry per CDR3 protein results from TCRdb running MiXCR on the PCR reads. The sample carries around 480,000 distinct CDR3 sequences, approximately 29% recorded once. Material: PBMCs from the stem cell graft donor, obtained from the stem cell graft. This TCR was sampled from a human donor who donated a stem cell graft to a child with aplastic anemia. The rearrangement uses TRBV18 and TRBJ2-7; 8 bases agree with TRBD2. CDR3 loop: CASSPPPGGPGEQYF. The CDR3 coding sequence is TGTGCCAGCTCACCACCACCGGGAGGGCCAGGCGAGCAGTACTTC.